The TCR beta chain described here comes from a study of T-cell reconstitution after alpha-beta-depleted transplantation in children. Findings of the study overall: Some patients' high day-60 TCRbeta diversity was traced to surviving recipient T cells and thymic progenitors. T cells produced anew were the main source of T-cell counts and diversity one year after transplant. There were reportedly several hundred expanded graft clones from which alpha-beta T cells came about two months after transplant.

This clonotype was seen at least ten times. The antigen is not known. Per the germline V gene, CDR1 is SGHTA and CDR2 is FQGNSA. V was pared by 3 bases and J by 4 bases, with 15 bases between. The CDR3 runs to 15 residues. Construction of the TCRbeta library involved unique molecular identifiers. MiXCR was run by TCRdb on the PCR reads, yielding one entry per CDR3 protein. The sample shows about 460,000 distinct CDR3 sequences, about an eighth of them seen only once. The chain joins TRBV7-2 to TRBJ1-2; no clear D gene. The receptor was isolated from a female patient aged 2-9 years who had a stem cell transplant for aplastic anemia, so the T cells may come from the graft donor. The sequenced sample was PBMCs, mostly from graft donor cells, obtained 180 days after TCRalphabeta/CD19-depleted stem cell transplant. The CDR3 DNA is TGTGCCAGCAGCTTCGATTTAGACCGTCCCTATGGCTACACCTTC. Translated: CASSFDLDRPYGYTF.